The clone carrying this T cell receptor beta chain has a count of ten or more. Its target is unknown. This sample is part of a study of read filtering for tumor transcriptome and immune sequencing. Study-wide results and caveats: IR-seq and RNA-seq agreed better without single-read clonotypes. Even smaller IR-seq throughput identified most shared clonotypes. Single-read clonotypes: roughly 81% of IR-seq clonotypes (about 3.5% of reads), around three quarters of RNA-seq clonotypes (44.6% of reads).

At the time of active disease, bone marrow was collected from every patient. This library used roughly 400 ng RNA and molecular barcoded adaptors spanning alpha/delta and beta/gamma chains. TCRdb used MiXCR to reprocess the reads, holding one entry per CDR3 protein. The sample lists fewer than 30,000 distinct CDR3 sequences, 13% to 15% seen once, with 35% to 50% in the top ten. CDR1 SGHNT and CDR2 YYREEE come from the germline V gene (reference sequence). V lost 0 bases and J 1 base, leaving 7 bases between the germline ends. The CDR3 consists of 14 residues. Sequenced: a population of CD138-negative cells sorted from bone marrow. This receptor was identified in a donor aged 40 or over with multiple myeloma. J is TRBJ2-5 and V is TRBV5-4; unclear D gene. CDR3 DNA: TGTGCCAGCAGCTTGGGAGGCTTCCAAGAGACCCAGTACTTC. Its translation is CASSLGGFQETQYF.